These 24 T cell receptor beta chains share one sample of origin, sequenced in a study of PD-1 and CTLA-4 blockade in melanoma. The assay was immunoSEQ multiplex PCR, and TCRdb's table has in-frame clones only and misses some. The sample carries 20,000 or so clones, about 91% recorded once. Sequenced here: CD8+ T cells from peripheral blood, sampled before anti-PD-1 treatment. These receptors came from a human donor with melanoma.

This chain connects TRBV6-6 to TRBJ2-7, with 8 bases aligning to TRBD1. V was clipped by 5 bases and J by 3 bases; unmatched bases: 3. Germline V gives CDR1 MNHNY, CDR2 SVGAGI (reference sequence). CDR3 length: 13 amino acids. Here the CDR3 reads CASSQGQGYEQYF. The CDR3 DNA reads TGTGCCAGCAGTCAAGGACAGGGCTACGAGCAGTACTTC.

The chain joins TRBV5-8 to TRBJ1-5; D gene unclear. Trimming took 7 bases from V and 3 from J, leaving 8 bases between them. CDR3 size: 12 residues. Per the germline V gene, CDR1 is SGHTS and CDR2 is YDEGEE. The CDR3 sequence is CASHSPNQPQHF. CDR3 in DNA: TGTGCCAGCCACAGCCCCAATCAGCCCCAGCATTTT. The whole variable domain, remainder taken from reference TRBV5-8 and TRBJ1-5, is EAGVTQSPTHLIKTRGQQATLRCSPISGHTSVYWYQQALGLGLQFLLWYDEGEERNRGNFPPRFSGRQFPNYSSELNVNALELEDSALYLCASHSPNQPQHFGDGTRLSIL.

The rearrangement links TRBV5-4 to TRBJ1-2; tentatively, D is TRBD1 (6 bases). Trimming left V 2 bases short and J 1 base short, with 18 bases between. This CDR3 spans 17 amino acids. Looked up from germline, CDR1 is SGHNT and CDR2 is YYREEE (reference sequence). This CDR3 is CASSFGGRDGNNYGYTF. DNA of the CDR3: TGTGCCAGCAGCTTCGGGGGCCGGGACGGCAATAACTATGGCTACACCTTC. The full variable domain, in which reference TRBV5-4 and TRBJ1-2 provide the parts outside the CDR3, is ETGVTQSPTHLIKTRGQQVTLRCSSQSGHNTVSWYQQALGQGPQFIFQYYREEENGRGNFPPRFSGLQFPNYSSELNVNALELDDSALYLCASSFGGRDGNNYGYTFGSGTRLTVV.

The CDR3 nucleotides read TGTGCCAGCAGTTACTCGCCGGATAACTATGGCTACACCTTC. Translating gives CASSYSPDNYGYTF. The chain couples TRBV6-2 or TRBV6-3 to TRBJ1-2; no clear D gene. Trimming removed 0 bases from V and 1 base from J, with 6 bases in between. The germline V gene has CDR1 MNHEY and CDR2 SVGEGT. The CDR3 is 14 amino acids.

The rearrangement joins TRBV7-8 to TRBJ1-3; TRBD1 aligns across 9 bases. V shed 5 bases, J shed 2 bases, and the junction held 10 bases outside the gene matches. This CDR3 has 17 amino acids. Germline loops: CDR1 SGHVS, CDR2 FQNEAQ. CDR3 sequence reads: CASSLTGTGITGNTIYF. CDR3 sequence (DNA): TGTGCCAGCAGCCTCACCGGGACAGGGATTACTGGAAACACCATATATTTT. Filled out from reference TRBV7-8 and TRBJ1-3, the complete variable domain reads GAGVSQSPRYKVAKRGQDVALRCDPISGHVSLFWYQQALGQGPEFLTYFQNEAQLDKSGLPSDRFFAERPEGSVSTLKIQRTQQEDSAVYLCASSLTGTGITGNTIYFGEGSWLTVV.

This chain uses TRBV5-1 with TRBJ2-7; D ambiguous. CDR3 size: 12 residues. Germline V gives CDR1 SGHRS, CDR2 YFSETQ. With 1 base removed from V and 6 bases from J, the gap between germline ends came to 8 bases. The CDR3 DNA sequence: TGCGCCAGCAGCTTGAGGTCAGGCGAGCAGTACTTC. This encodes CASSLRSGEQYF.

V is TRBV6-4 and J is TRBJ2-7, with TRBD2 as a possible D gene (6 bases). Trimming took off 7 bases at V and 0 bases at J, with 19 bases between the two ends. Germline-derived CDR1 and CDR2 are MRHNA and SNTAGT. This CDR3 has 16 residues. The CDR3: CASTPTGTQSSYEQYF. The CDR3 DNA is TGTGCCAGCACCCCGACCGGGACTCAAAGCTCCTACGAGCAGTACTTC.

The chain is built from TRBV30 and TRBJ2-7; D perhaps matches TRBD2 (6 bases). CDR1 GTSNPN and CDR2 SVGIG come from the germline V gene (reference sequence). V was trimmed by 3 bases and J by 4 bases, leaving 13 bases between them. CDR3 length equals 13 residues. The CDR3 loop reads CAWSPGTLYEQYF. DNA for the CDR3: TGTGCCTGGAGCCCCGGGACTCTTTACGAGCAGTACTTC.

CDR3 in amino acids: CASRARLGANYGYTF. The CDR3 coding sequence is TGTGCCAGCAGGGCTCGCCTGGGGGCTAACTATGGCTACACCTTC. The chain employs TRBV27 and TRBJ1-2, with D possibly matching TRBD1 (5 bases). The CDR3 is 15 residues long. Germline V lookup: CDR1 MNHEY, CDR2 SMNVEV (reference sequence). V gave up 6 bases and J gave up 0 bases, with 14 bases separating them.

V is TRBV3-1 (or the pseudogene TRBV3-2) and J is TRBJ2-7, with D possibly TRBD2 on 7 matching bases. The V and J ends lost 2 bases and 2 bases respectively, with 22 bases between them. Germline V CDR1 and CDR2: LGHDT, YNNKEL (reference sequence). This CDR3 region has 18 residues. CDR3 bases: TGTGCCAGCAGCCAATCGTTCACCTGGGGGGGGCCGACCTACGAGCAGTACTTC. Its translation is CASSQSFTWGGPTYEQYF.

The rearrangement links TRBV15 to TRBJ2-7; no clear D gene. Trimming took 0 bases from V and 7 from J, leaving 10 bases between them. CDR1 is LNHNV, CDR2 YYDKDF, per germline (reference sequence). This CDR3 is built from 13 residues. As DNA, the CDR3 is TGTGCCACCAGCAGAGATTGGGCCGAGGAGCAGTACTTC. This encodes CATSRDWAEEQYF. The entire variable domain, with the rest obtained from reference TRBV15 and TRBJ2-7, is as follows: DAMVIQNPRYQVTQFGKPVTLSCSQTLNHNVMYWYQQKSSQAPKLLFHYYDKDFNNEADTPDNFQSRRPNTSFCFLDIRSPGLGDTAMYLCATSRDWAEEQYFGPGTRLTVT.

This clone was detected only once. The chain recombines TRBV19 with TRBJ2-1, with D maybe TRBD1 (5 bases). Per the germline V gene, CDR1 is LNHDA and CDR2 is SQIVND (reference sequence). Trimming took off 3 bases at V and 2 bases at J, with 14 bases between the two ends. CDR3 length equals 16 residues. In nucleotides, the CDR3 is TGTGCCAGTAGTATGGGCGGTCAGGGCCCCTACAATGAGCAGTTCTTC. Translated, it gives CASSMGGQGPYNEQFF.

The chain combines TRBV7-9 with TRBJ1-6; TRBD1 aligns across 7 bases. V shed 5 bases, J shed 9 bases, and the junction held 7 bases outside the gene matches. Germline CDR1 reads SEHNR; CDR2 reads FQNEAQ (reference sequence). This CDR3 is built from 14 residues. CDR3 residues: CASSPGQFGSPLHF. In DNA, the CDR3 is TGTGCCAGCAGCCCGGGACAGTTTGGTTCACCCCTCCACTTT. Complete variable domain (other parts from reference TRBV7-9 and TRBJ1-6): DTGVSQNPRHKITKRGQNVTFRCDPISEHNRLYWYRQTLGQGPEFLTYFQNEAQLEKSRLLSDRFSAERPKGSFSTLEIQRTEQGDSAMYLCASSPGQFGSPLHFGNGTRLTVT.

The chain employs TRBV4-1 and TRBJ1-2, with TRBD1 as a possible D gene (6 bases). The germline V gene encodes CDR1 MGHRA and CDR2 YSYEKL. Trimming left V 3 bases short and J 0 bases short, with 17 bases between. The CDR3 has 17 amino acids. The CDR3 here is CASSQIASGGPNYGYTF. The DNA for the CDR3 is TGCGCCAGCAGCCAGATTGCCAGCGGGGGGCCTAACTATGGCTACACCTTC.

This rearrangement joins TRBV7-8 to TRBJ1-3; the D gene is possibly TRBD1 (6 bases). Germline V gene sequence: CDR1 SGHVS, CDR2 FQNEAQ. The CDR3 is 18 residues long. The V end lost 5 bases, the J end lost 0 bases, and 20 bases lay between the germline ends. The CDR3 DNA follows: TGTGCCAGCAGCGGGGACACTAGTGGGGGGCTCTCTGGAAACACCATATATTTT. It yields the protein CASSGDTSGGLSGNTIYF.

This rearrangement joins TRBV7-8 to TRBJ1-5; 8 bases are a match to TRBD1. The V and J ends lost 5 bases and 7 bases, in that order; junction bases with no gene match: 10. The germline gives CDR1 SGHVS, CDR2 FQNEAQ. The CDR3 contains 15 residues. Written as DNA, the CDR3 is TGTGCCAGCAGCCTCCTTGGTGGACAGGGCCAGCCCCAGCATTTT. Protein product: CASSLLGGQGQPQHF.

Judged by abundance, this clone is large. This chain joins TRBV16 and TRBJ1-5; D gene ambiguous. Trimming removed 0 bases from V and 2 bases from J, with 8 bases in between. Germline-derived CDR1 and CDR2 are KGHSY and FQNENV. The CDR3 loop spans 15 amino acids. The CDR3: CASSQSYSRNQPQHF. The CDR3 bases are TGTGCCAGCAGCCAATCATACAGCCGCAATCAGCCCCAGCATTTT.

The CDR3 region is CATKAGGEGTQYF. DNA for the CDR3: TGTGCCACCAAGGCGGGAGGCGAAGGGACCCAGTACTTC. The gene calls are TRBV24-1 and TRBJ2-5; 8 nucleotides match TRBD2. Trimming at V came to 8 bases and at J to 7 bases, leaving 8 bases not matched to a gene. Germline V lookup: CDR1 KGHDR, CDR2 SFDVKD. The CDR3 covers 13 residues.

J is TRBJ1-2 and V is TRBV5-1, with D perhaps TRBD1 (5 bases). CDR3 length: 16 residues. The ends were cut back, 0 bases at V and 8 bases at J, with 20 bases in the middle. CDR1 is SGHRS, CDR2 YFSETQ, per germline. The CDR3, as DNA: TGCGCCAGCAGCTTGGATCTGAGAGCCAGGGAAGACGGCTACACCTTC. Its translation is CASSLDLRAREDGYTF. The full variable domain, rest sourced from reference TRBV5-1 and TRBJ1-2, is KAGVTQTPRYLIKTRGQQVTLSCSPISGHRSVSWYQQTPGQGLQFLFEYFSETQRNKGNFPGRFSGRQFSNSRSEMNVSTLELGDSALYLCASSLDLRAREDGYTFGSGTRLTVV.

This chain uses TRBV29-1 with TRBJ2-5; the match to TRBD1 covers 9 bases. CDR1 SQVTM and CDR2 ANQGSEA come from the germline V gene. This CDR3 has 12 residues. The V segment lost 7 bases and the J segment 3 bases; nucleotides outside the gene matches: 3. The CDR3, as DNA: TGCAGCGCCCGGACAGGGGAAGAGACCCAGTACTTC. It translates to CSARTGEETQYF.

The chain's CDR3 is CASSITSEEQFF. The CDR3 nucleotides read TGTGCCAGTAGTATAACGAGCGAAGAGCAGTTCTTC. This sequence joins TRBV19 and TRBJ2-1; the D is unclear. V dropped 2 bases and J dropped 10 bases, with 9 bases sitting between them. This CDR3 has 12 residues. The germline CDR1 and CDR2 sequences are LNHDA and SQIVND (reference sequence).

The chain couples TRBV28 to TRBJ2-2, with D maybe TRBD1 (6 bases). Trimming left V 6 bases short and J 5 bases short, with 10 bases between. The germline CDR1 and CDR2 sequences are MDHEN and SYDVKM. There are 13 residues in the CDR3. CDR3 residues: CASSYRATGELFF. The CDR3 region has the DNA TGTGCCAGCAGCTACAGGGCTACCGGGGAGCTGTTTTTT.

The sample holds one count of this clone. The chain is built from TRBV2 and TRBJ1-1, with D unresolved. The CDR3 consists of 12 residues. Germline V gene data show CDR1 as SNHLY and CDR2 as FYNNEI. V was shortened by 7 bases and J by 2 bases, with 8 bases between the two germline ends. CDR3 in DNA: TGTGCCAGCAACCCGGCCAACACTGAAGCTTTCTTT. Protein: CASNPANTEAFF. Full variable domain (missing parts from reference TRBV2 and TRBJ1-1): EPEVTQTPSHQVTQMGQEVILRCVPISNHLYFYWYRQILGQKVEFLVSFYNNEISEKSEIFDDQFSVERPDGSNFTLKIRSTKLEDSAMYFCASNPANTEAFFGQGTRLTVV.

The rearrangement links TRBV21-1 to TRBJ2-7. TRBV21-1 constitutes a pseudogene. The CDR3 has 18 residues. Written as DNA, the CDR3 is TGTGCCAGCAGCAAAGTTAGGGAGGATGGCAGGGGCGGCTACGAGCAGTACTTC. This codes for CASSKVREDGRGGYEQYF.